These T cell receptor beta chains were read from a single sample in a study of T cells in Graves' hyperthyroidism and ophthalmopathy. TCRdb re-analysed the multiplex PCR reads in MiXCR, keeping a single row per CDR3 protein. The sample contains fewer than 900,000 distinct CDR3 sequences, about 17% of which appear only once. Sequenced input: blood. Source of these receptors: a man younger than 35 with Graves' hyperthyroidism. CDR3s leave out the opening cysteine and the closing phenylalanine or tryptophan.

j_call: TRBJ2-1; v_call: TRBV27; cdr3_aa: ASSLTGALPNEQF
j_call: TRBJ2-3; v_call: TRBV4-1; cdr3_aa: ASSQDQGQGGDTQY
j_call: TRBJ2-4; v_call: TRBV3-1; cdr3_aa: ASSRWTSGNIQY
j_call: TRBJ2-5; v_call: TRBV6-2/TRBV6-3; cdr3_aa: ASRTGGGSETQY
j_call: TRBJ2-7; v_call: TRBV11-3; cdr3_aa: ASSRTRDSYEQY
j_call: TRBJ2-5; v_call: TRBV9; cdr3_aa: ASSPRGRGETQY
j_call: TRBJ1-2; v_call: TRBV14; cdr3_aa: ASSQDIPGGDYGYT
j_call: TRBJ2-5; v_call: TRBV4-3; cdr3_aa: ASSQWQGGSGETQY
j_call: TRBJ2-7; v_call: TRBV7-2; cdr3_aa: ASSNYPDRAAEQY
j_call: TRBJ2-1; v_call: TRBV28; cdr3_aa: ASSMTSGRGLNEQF
j_call: TRBJ1-1; v_call: TRBV28; cdr3_aa: ASSSGRTLWDTEAF
j_call: TRBJ2-3; v_call: TRBV7-2; cdr3_aa: ASSRRPTGGSDTQY
j_call: TRBJ2-1; v_call: TRBV7-3; cdr3_aa: ASSPRGSYNEQF
j_call: TRBJ2-5; v_call: TRBV9; cdr3_aa: ASSPAGQGRETQY
j_call: TRBJ2-7; v_call: TRBV5-1; cdr3_aa: ASSQVGGQGPAQY
j_call: TRBJ2-5; v_call: TRBV2; cdr3_aa: ASKPGQGAVGETQY
j_call: TRBJ1-3; v_call: TRBV2; cdr3_aa: ASSEPLGGAAGNTIY
j_call: TRBJ1-2; v_call: TRBV20-1; cdr3_aa: SAMDSRDNYGYT
j_call: TRBJ2-1; v_call: TRBV6-2/TRBV6-3; cdr3_aa: ASRGWSNNEQF
j_call: TRBJ2-1; v_call: TRBV24-1; cdr3_aa: ATSDNAAGGYNEQF
j_call: TRBJ2-7; v_call: TRBV20-1; cdr3_aa: SALPGGSTEQY
j_call: TRBJ2-2; v_call: TRBV7-2; cdr3_aa: ASSLGQHNTGELF
j_call: TRBJ2-7; v_call: TRBV6-1; cdr3_aa: ASSHRGLLYEQY
j_call: TRBJ2-7; v_call: TRBV12-3/TRBV12-4; cdr3_aa: ASSSTGIEQY
j_call: TRBJ2-1; v_call: TRBV7-3; cdr3_aa: ASARGGDYNEQF
j_call: TRBJ2-4; v_call: TRBV6-1; cdr3_aa: ASSDNGRENIQY
j_call: TRBJ2-5; v_call: TRBV6-1; cdr3_aa: ASSDITEFQETQY
j_call: TRBJ2-1; v_call: TRBV6-1; cdr3_aa: ASRRQSTYNEQF
j_call: TRBJ2-7; v_call: TRBV20-1; cdr3_aa: SASPLSGGGSYEQY
j_call: TRBJ2-2; v_call: TRBV20-1; cdr3_aa: SARASGRRSTGELF
j_call: TRBJ2-6; v_call: TRBV25-1; cdr3_aa: ASSAGTGSGANVLT
j_call: TRBJ1-1; v_call: TRBV27; cdr3_aa: ASSLRERNTEAF
j_call: TRBJ1-2; v_call: TRBV28; cdr3_aa: AIRTNYGYT
j_call: TRBJ1-5; v_call: TRBV19; cdr3_aa: ASSIVGGQGQPQH
j_call: TRBJ2-1; v_call: TRBV11-1; cdr3_aa: ASSLGRSQSNEQF
j_call: TRBJ2-1; v_call: TRBV15; cdr3_aa: ATSKSRDRGDNEQF
j_call: TRBJ2-3; v_call: TRBV24-1; cdr3_aa: ATSDLKAGGRNTQY
j_call: TRBJ2-1; v_call: TRBV29-1; cdr3_aa: SVNYRRVDEQF
j_call: TRBJ2-3; v_call: TRBV2; cdr3_aa: ASGKTQAADTQY
j_call: TRBJ2-1; v_call: TRBV7-9; cdr3_aa: ASSVAALAAYNEQF
j_call: TRBJ2-7; v_call: TRBV5-1; cdr3_aa: ASSSAGQGLTYEQY
j_call: TRBJ1-5; v_call: TRBV2; cdr3_aa: ASSELHPSNQPQH
j_call: TRBJ2-7; v_call: TRBV19; cdr3_aa: ASTKGREQY
j_call: TRBJ2-1; v_call: TRBV27; cdr3_aa: ASITRGTNYNEQF
j_call: TRBJ2-2; v_call: TRBV10-3; cdr3_aa: AISSFNRNTGELF
j_call: TRBJ2-1; v_call: TRBV20-1; cdr3_aa: SARERADSYNEQF
j_call: TRBJ1-2; v_call: TRBV7-9; cdr3_aa: ASSRGQADYGYT
j_call: TRBJ2-7; v_call: TRBV20-1; cdr3_aa: SVTDRASREQY
j_call: TRBJ1-5; v_call: TRBV6-1; cdr3_aa: ASSGQGGVGPNQPQH
j_call: TRBJ2-3; v_call: TRBV6-2/TRBV6-3; cdr3_aa: ASEGTDWGDTQY
j_call: TRBJ2-7; v_call: TRBV6-1; cdr3_aa: ASSFTGPGEQY
j_call: TRBJ2-3; v_call: TRBV12-3/TRBV12-4; cdr3_aa: ASIPAGITDTQY
j_call: TRBJ1-2; v_call: TRBV24-1; cdr3_aa: AASEGYYGYT